Presented here are 4 T cell receptor beta chains from one specimen sequenced in a study of vaccination and CD4 T cells after COVID-19 (dated by TCRdb to 2021 to 2024). Their recognized antigens are unknown. The intended sense of this specimen's treatment or condition label: roughly 11-day PBMC culture with coronavirus spike peptide pools or control peptides (ViraFEST assay). Library preparation used PCR. TCRdb shows the sequencer as Illumina iSeq 100. DNA from cultured CD4+ T cells underwent TCR sequencing with the Oncomine TCR Beta short-read assay at the Johns Hopkins FTIC core. The raw public reads went through TCRdb reprocessing: fastp at Q25, MiXCR clone calling, in-frame beta chains kept. Each entry is one CDR3 protein sequence, shown with its most common DNA and genes. Present in this sample are roughly 20,000 distinct CDR3 sequences, about 50% of which were seen just once. The ten largest make up over 5% of the sample.

Source material: CD4+ T cells from blood, cultured in vitro. All receptors come from a human donor who had recovered from COVID-19.

Judged by abundance, this clonotype is medium-sized. The chain couples TRBV20-1 to TRBJ1-5, with D tentatively TRBD1 (6 bases). V shed 0 bases and J shed 6 bases, with 18 bases lying between them. CDR1 is DFQATT, CDR2 SNEGSKA, per germline (reference sequence). This CDR3 has 16 residues. CDR3 residues: CSARDGVRGTSQPQHF. The CDR3 nucleotides are TGCAGTGCTAGAGATGGGGTCAGGGGCACCAGTCAGCCCCAGCATTTT.

This clonotype was found a few times. The chain links TRBV20-1 to TRBJ2-3; 16 bases line up with TRBD2. Germline V gives CDR1 DFQATT, CDR2 SNEGSKA (reference sequence). The CDR3 is 19 residues long. V lost 4 bases to trimming and J lost 2 bases; unmatched junction nucleotides: 12. CDR3 sequence (DNA): TGCAGTGCTACCAAGCCGGGACTAGCGGGAGGGCGGGTCACAGATACGCAGTATTTT. It codes for CSATKPGLAGGRVTDTQYF.

The sample holds a few counts of this clonotype. The chain employs TRBV2 and TRBJ2-5, with 9 nucleotides matching TRBD2. Trimming at V came to 6 bases and at J to 1 base, leaving 3 bases not matched to a gene. CDR3 size: 14 residues. The germline CDR1 and CDR2 sequences are SNHLY and FYNNEI. The CDR3 coding sequence is TGTGCCAGCAGGAAGCGGGAGGTCCAAGAGACCCAGTACTTC. This gives the protein CASRKREVQETQYF.

The chain is built from TRBV19 and TRBJ1-5, with unresolved D. From germline, CDR1 is LNHDA and CDR2 SQIVND (reference sequence). The CDR3 has 13 amino acids. V was cut by 2 bases and J by 5 bases, with 7 bases left in between. DNA of the CDR3: TGTGCCAGTAGTATATTTTGGGATCAGCCCCAGCATTTT. Translation gives CASSIFWDQPQHF.